A few counts support the clone carrying this T cell receptor beta chain. One entry per CDR3 protein results from TCRdb running MiXCR on the RT-PCR reads. The sample lists approximately 170,000 distinct CDR3 sequences, about a quarter occurring once. The data are from a study of patients and donors after allogeneic stem cell transplantation. The junction had 5 bases not matched to a gene; V was cut back by 6 bases and J by 5 bases. The CDR3 is 12 amino acids. CDR1 is DFQATT, CDR2 SNEGSKA, per germline (reference sequence). The receptor's source is a human donor who was either an allogeneic HSCT recipient or a stem cell or donor lymphocyte infusion donor (not recorded which). It is not recorded whose cells these are; they may come from a transplant donor. The chain uses TRBV20-1 and TRBJ2-7, with TRBD1 matching over 9 bases. Material: blood, either unsorted or a sorted T cell fraction (not recorded which). CDR3 sequence: CSADRGSDEQYF. The CDR3 coding sequence is TGCAGTGCAGACAGGGGGTCGGACGAGCAGTACTTC.